The T cell receptor beta chain described here comes from a study of CD8 T cells in ankylosing spondylitis. Study-level findings and limits: In ankylosing spondylitis patients, matched synovial fluid reportedly showed significant enrichment of disease-linked clones. Apparently characteristic of ankylosing spondylitis blood was a TCR beta motif (fewer than ten highly homologous variants).

Germline-derived CDR1 and CDR2 are MNHNS and SASEGT. The CDR3 runs 14 residues. Trimming removed 4 bases from V and 3 bases from J, with 12 bases in between. In making TCR beta libraries, quantitative 5'-RACE with molecular barcodes was used. Using its own MiXCR run on the 5' RACE reads, TCRdb lists one record per CDR3 protein. The sample consists of about 200,000 distinct CDR3 sequences, roughly 13% of them appearing once. This clonotype came up once. Its matching antigen is unknown. This rearrangement joins TRBV6-1 to TRBJ1-2; D is undetermined. The sequencing sample was made of blood, either unsorted or a sorted T cell fraction (not recorded which). The TCR comes from a male donor with ankylosing spondylitis or in good health (not recorded which). The CDR3 reads CASSGEGSHYGYTF. In nucleotides, the CDR3 is TGTGCCAGCAGTGGGGAGGGAAGCCACTATGGCTACACCTTC.